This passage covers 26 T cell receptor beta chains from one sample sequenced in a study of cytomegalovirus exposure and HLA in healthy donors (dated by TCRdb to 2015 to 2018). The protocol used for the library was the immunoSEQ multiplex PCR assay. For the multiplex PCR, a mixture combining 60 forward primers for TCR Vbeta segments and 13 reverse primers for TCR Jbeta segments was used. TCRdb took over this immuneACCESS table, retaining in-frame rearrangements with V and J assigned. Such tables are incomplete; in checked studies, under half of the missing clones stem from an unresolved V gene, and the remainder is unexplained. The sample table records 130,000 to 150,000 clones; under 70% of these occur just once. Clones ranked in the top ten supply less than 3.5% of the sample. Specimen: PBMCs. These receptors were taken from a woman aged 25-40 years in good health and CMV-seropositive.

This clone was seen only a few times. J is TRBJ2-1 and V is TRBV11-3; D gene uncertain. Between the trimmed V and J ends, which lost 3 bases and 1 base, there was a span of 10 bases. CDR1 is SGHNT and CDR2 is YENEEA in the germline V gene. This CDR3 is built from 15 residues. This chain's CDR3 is CASSFLAASYNEQFF. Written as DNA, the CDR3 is TGTGCCAGCAGCTTCTTGGCGGCTTCCTACAATGAGCAGTTCTTC.

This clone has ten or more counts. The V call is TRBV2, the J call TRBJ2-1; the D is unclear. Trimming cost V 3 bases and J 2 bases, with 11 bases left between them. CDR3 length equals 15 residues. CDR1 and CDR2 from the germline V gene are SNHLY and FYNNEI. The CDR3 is CASSDRQVTYNEQFF. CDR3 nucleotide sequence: TGTGCCAGCAGTGATCGTCAGGTAACCTACAATGAGCAGTTCTTC.

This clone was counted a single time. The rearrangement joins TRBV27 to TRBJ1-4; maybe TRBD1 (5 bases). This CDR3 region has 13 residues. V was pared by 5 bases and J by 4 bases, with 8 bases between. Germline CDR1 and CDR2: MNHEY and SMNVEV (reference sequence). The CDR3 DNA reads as TGTGCCAGCAGTGACAGACATAATGAAAAACTGTTTTTT. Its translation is CASSDRHNEKLFF.

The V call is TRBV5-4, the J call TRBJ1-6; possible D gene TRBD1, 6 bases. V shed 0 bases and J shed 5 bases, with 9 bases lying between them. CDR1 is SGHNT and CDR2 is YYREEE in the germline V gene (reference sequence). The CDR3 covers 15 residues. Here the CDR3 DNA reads TGTGCCAGCAGCTTGGAGGGGGTAAATAATTCACCCCTCCACTTT. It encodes CASSLEGVNNSPLHF.

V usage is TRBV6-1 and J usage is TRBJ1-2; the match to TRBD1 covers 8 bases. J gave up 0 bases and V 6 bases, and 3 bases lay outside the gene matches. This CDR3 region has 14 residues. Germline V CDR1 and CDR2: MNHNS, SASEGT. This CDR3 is CASSQGAANYGYTF. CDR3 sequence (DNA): TGTGCCAGCAGCCAGGGGGCAGCTAACTATGGCTACACCTTC.

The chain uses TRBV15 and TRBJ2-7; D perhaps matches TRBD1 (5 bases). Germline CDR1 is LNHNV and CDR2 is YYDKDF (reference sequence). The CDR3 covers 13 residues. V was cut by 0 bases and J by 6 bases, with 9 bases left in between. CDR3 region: CATSRDPGLEQYF. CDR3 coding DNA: TGTGCCACCAGCAGAGATCCAGGGCTCGAGCAGTACTTC.

The chain's CDR3 is CASSGRDSDNEKLFF. For the CDR3, the DNA is TGTGCCAGCAGCGGAAGGGACAGCGATAATGAAAAACTGTTTTTT. The J gene is TRBJ1-4, the V gene TRBV9; 7 bases fit TRBD1. Per germline, CDR1 SGDLS and CDR2 YYNGEE. The CDR3 runs to 15 residues. V lost 3 bases and J lost 4; bases outside the gene matches: 6. Based on the CDR3 plus reference TRBV9 and TRBJ1-4, the full variable domain is DSGVTQTPKHLITATGQRVTLRCSPRSGDLSVYWYQQSLDQGLQFLIQYYNGEERAKGNILERFSAQQFPDLHSELNLSSLELGDSALYFCASSGRDSDNEKLFFGSGTQLSVL.

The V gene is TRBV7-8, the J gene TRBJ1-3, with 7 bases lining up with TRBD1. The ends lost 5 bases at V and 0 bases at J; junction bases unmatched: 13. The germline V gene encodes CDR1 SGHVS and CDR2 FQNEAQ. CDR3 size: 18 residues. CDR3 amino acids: CASSPRPGQISSGNTIYF. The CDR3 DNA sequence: TGTGCCAGCAGCCCCCGACCGGGACAGATTAGCTCTGGAAACACCATATATTTT.

CDR3 amino acids: CASSPSGQLEAFF. CDR3 sequence (DNA): TGCGCCAGCAGTCCCTCGGGACAGCTTGAAGCTTTCTTT. The chain combines TRBV5-1 with TRBJ1-1; 7 bases are shared with TRBD1. J was trimmed by 7 bases and V by 5 bases; bases with no gene match: 8. This CDR3 spans 13 amino acids. CDR1 and CDR2 (germline): SGHRS, YFSETQ.

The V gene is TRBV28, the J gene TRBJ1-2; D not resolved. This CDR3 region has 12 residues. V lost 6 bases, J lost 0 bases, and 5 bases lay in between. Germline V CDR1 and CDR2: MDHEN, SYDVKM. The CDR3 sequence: CASSPANYGYTF. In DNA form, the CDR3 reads TGTGCCAGCAGCCCCGCTAACTATGGCTACACCTTC.

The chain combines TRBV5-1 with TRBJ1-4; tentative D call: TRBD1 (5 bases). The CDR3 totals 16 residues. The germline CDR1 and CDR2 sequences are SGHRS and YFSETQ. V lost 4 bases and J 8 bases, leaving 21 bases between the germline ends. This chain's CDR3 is CASSVTNMGLGEKLFF. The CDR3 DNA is TGCGCCAGCAGCGTAACGAACATGGGACTTGGAGAAAAACTGTTTTTT.

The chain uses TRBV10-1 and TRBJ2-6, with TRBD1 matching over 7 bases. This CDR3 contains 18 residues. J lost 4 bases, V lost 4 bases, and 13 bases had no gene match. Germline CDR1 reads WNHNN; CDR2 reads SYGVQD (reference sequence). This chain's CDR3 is CASSGTGAGSAGANVLTF. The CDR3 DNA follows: TGCGCCAGCAGTGGTACAGGGGCGGGTTCGGCCGGGGCCAACGTCCTGACTTTC.

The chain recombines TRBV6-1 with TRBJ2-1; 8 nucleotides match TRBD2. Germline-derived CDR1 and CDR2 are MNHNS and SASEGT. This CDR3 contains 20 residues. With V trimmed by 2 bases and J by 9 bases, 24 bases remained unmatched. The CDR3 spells CASSEFLNGAILAAKIEQFF. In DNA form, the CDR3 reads TGTGCCAGCAGTGAATTCCTCAATGGGGCAATACTAGCGGCCAAAATTGAGCAGTTCTTC.

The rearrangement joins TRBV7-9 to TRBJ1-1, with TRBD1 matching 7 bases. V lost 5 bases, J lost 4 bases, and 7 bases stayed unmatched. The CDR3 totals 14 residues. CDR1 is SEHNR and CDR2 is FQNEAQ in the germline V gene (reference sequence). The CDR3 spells CASSQLQGSTEAFF. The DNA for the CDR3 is TGTGCCAGCAGCCAACTACAGGGGAGCACTGAAGCTTTCTTT.

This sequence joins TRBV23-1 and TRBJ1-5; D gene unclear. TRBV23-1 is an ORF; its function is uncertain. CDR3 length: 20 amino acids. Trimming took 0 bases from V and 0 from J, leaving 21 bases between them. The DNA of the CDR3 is TGCGCCAGCAGTCAATCGCAAGTATGGGAGGACCCAAATAGCAATCAGCCCCAGCATTTT. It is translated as CASSQSQVWEDPNSNQPQHF.

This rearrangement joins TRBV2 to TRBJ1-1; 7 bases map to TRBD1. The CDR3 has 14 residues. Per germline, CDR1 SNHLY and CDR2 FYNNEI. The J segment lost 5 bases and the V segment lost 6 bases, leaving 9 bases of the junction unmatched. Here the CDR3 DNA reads TGTGCCAGCAGCCCCCGGCAGGGGGTGACTGAAGCTTTCTTT. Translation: CASSPRQGVTEAFF. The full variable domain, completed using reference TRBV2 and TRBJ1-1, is EPEVTQTPSHQVTQMGQEVILRCVPISNHLYFYWYRQILGQKVEFLVSFYNNEISEKSEIFDDQFSVERPDGSNFTLKIRSTKLEDSAMYFCASSPRQGVTEAFFGQGTRLTVV.

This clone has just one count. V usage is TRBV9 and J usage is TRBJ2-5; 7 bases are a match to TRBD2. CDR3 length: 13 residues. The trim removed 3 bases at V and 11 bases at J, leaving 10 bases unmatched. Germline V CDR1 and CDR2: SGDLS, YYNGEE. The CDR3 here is CASSESGVGEQYF. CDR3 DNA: TGTGCCAGCAGCGAAAGCGGGGTGGGGGAGCAGTACTTC. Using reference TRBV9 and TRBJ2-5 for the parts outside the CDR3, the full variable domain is DSGVTQTPKHLITATGQRVTLRCSPRSGDLSVYWYQQSLDQGLQFLIQYYNGEERAKGNILERFSAQQFPDLHSELNLSSLELGDSALYFCASSESGVGEQYFGPGTRLLVL.

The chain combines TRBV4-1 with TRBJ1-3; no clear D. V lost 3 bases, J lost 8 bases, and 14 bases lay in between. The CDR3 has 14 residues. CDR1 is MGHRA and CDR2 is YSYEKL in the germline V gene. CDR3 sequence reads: CASSHEASLDTIYF. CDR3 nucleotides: TGCGCCAGCAGCCACGAGGCCTCTTTAGACACCATATATTTT.

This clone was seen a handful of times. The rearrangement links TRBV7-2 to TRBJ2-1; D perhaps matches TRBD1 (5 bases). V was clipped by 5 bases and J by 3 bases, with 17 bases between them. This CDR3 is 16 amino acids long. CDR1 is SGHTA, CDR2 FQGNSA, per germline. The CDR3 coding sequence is TGTGCCAGCAGCCACCAGGGCGGAATCTACTACAATGAGCAGTTCTTC. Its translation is CASSHQGGIYYNEQFF.

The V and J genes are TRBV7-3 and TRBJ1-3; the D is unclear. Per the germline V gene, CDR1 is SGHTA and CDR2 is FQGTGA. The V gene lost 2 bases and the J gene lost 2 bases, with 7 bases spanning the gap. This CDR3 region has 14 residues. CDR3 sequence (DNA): TGTGCCAGCAGCTTAGGAGAGGCTGGAAACACCATATATTTT. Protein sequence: CASSLGEAGNTIYF. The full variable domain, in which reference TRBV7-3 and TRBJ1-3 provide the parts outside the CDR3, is GAGVSQTPSNKVTEKGKYVELRCDPISGHTALYWYRQSLGQGPEFLIYFQGTGAADDSGLPNDRFFAVRPEGSVSTLKIQRTERGDSAVYLCASSLGEAGNTIYFGEGSWLTVV.

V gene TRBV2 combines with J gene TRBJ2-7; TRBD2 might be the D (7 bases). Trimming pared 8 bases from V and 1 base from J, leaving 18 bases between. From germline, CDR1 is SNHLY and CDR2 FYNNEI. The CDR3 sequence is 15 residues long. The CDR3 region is CASLGGGGPSYEQYF. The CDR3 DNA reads TGTGCCAGCCTGGGGGGCGGGGGACCGTCCTACGAGCAGTACTTC. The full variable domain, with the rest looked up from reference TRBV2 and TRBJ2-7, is EPEVTQTPSHQVTQMGQEVILRCVPISNHLYFYWYRQILGQKVEFLVSFYNNEISEKSEIFDDQFSVERPDGSNFTLKIRSTKLEDSAMYFCASLGGGGPSYEQYFGPGTRLTVT.

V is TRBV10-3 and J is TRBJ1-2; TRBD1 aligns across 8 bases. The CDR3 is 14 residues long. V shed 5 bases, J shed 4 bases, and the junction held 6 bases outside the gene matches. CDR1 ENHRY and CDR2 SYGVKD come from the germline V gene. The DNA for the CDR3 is TGTGCCATCAGTCAGGGGGCCCAGGGCTATGGCTACACCTTC. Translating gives CAISQGAQGYGYTF.

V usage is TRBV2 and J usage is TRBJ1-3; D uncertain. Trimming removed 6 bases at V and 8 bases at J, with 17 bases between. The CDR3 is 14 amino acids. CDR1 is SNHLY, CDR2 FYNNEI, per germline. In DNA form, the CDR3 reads TGTGCCAGCAGAAGCGGGCCCCCGGACGACACCATATATTTT. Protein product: CASRSGPPDDTIYF.

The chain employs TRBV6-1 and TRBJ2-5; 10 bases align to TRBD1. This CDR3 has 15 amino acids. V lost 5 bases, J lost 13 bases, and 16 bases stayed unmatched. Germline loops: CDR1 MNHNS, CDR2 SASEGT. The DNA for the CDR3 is TGTGCCAGCAGTTCGGGACAGGGGAGCTCCTACGAGCGGTACTTC. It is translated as CASSSGQGSSYERYF.

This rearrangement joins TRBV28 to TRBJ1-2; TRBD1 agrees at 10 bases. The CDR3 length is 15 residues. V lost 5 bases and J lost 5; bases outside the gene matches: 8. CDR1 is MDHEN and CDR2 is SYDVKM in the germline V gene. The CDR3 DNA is TGTGCCAGCAGTCCCCCCGACAGGGGGCAATATGGCTACACCTTC. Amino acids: CASSPPDRGQYGYTF.

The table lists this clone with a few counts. Written as DNA, the CDR3 is TGTGCCAGCAGTGCGGCGGGGGGCCTGAGCTCCTACAATGAGCAGTTCTTC. Protein: CASSAAGGLSSYNEQFF. The rearrangement links TRBV2 to TRBJ2-1, with 8 positions matching TRBD2. The V gene's germline CDR1 is SNHLY and CDR2 FYNNEI. The CDR3 is 17 amino acids. The V and J ends lost 4 bases and 0 bases, in that order; junction bases with no gene match: 8.